This record covers a single T cell receptor beta chain. The entry originates in a study of blood T cell repertoires in COVID-19. Study overall: The United States, Italy and Spain were the sources of the acute and convalescent COVID-19 samples. The cDNA or gDNA used as material had been derived from T cells, B-cell-depleted T cells, or PBMCs.

How the authors handled the data: Amplified reference gene primers provided the basis for estimating nucleated cell counts. Here immunoSEQ multiplex PCR was the method, and the copy in TCRdb shows in-frame clones only, minus some. Clone size and the V and J calls come from that table; the DNA yielded D and trimming. The sample lists under 200,000 clones; around three quarters were seen once. The sample comprised peripheral blood. The sequence was collected from a man in his fifties or sixties with acute or convalescent COVID-19.

CDR3: CASSSRLAGEKEQYF. DNA for the CDR3: TGTGCCAGCAGCTCACGACTAGCGGGGGAGAAAGAGCAGTACTTC. The chain combines TRBV13 with TRBJ2-7; 12 positions agree with TRBD2. Looked up from germline, CDR1 is PRHDT and CDR2 is FYEKMQ (reference sequence). This CDR3 has 15 amino acids. The V and J ends lost 4 bases and 7 bases, in that order; junction bases with no gene match: 8.